These 15 T cell receptor beta chains share one sample of origin, sequenced in a study of OX40 agonist ivuxolimab in advanced cancers. Clones were read by immunoSEQ multiplex PCR, and TCRdb kept only the in-frame ones, dropping some. Of some 68,000 clones in the sample, around 83% are singletons; the top ten hold about 1.1%. This specimen consisted of CD4+ or CD8+ T cells sorted from blood, obtained in a trial of the OX40 agonist ivuxolimab. The source of these receptors is an adult with an advanced solid tumor such as melanoma, head and neck, liver or kidney cancer.

The chain is built from TRBV7-9 and TRBJ1-4; D perhaps matches TRBD1 (5 bases). CDR3 length: 11 amino acids. Trimming removed 5 bases from V and 8 bases from J, with 6 bases in between. Germline CDR1 SEHNR, CDR2 FQNEAQ (reference sequence). The CDR3 here is CASSPGEKLFF. CDR3 DNA: TGTGCCAGCAGCCCAGGGGAAAAACTGTTTTTT. Looking up the rest from reference TRBV7-9 and TRBJ1-4 gives the full variable domain: DTGVSQNPRHKITKRGQNVTFRCDPISEHNRLYWYRQTLGQGPEFLTYFQNEAQLEKSRLLSDRFSAERPKGSFSTLEIQRTEQGDSAMYLCASSPGEKLFFGSGTQLSVL.

The genes are TRBV11-3 and TRBJ2-1; the D gene is possibly TRBD2 (6 bases). The CDR3 runs to 14 residues. V dropped 5 bases and J dropped 8 bases, with 16 bases sitting between them. In germline, CDR1 is SGHNT, CDR2 YENEEA. The CDR3 here is CASSQTGGSDEQFF. The CDR3 DNA reads TGTGCCAGCAGCCAGACTGGAGGGTCGGATGAGCAGTTCTTC.

A note on this clone: An end of the junction differs from the germline gene, which may be a read error. This chain links TRBV5-1 with TRBJ2-4, with a tentative D call TRBD2 (5 bases). CDR1 and CDR2 from the germline V gene are SGHRS and YFSETQ. The CDR3 is 14 residues long. CDR3 nucleotides: TGCGCCAGCAGCTCTGGGGTCGGGAAAAGCATTCAGTACTTC. It encodes CASSSGVGKSIQYF.

This chain uses TRBV5-6 with TRBJ2-7; 15 bases fit TRBD2. Trimming took 4 bases from V and 2 from J; bases not matched to a gene: 7. The V gene's germline CDR1 is SGHDT and CDR2 YYEEEE. The CDR3 loop spans 17 amino acids. In nucleotides, the CDR3 is TGTGCCAGCAGCGGGGGACTAGCGGGAGGCCGGCCCTACGAGCAGTACTTC. Protein product: CASSGGLAGGRPYEQYF.

The rearrangement links TRBV10-3 to TRBJ1-3; possibly TRBD1 for D (5 bases). Germline assignment: CDR1 ENHRY and CDR2 SYGVKD. The CDR3 totals 15 residues. V dropped 5 bases and J dropped 4 bases, with 15 bases sitting between them. The CDR3 loop is CAISQLRAEGNTIYF. In DNA, the CDR3 is TGTGCCATCAGTCAACTCAGGGCTGAAGGAAACACCATATATTTT.

The chain carries TRBV5-1 and TRBJ1-5, with 12 bases identical to TRBD1. The CDR3 sequence is 15 residues long. Germline lookup yields CDR1 SGHRS and CDR2 YFSETQ. V was pared by 4 bases and J by 6 bases, with 5 bases of the junction left unmatched. This CDR3 reads CASSLGTGGGQPQHF. The CDR3 DNA sequence: TGCGCCAGCAGCCTCGGGACAGGGGGCGGTCAGCCCCAGCATTTT.

CDR3 bases: TGTGCCAGCAGCTCACTATCGAGGGGCTACACCTTC. It codes for CASSSLSRGYTF. V usage is TRBV5-4 and J usage is TRBJ1-2; D not certain. This CDR3 comprises 12 residues. V lost 3 bases, J lost 8 bases, and 11 bases lay in between. Germline CDR1 is SGHNT and CDR2 is YYREEE (reference sequence). The whole variable domain, filled in from reference TRBV5-4 and TRBJ1-2, reads ETGVTQSPTHLIKTRGQQVTLRCSSQSGHNTVSWYQQALGQGPQFIFQYYREEENGRGNFPPRFSGLQFPNYSSELNVNALELDDSALYLCASSSLSRGYTFGSGTRLTVV.

This chain connects TRBV19 to TRBJ1-4, with 10 bases fitting TRBD1. V lost 6 bases to trimming and J lost 5 bases; unmatched junction nucleotides: 12. In germline, CDR1 is LNHDA, CDR2 SQIVND (reference sequence). This CDR3 has 17 residues. The CDR3 region has the DNA TGTGCCAGTAGCAGCGACAGGGGGCGTGCGGGAAATGAAAAACTGTTTTTT. Translation: CASSSDRGRAGNEKLFF. The complete variable domain, with remaining parts taken from reference TRBV19 and TRBJ1-4, reads DGGITQSPKYLFRKEGQNVTLSCEQNLNHDAMYWYRQDPGQGLRLIYYSQIVNDFQKGDIAEGYSVSREKKESFPLTVTSAQKNPTAFYLCASSSDRGRAGNEKLFFGSGTQLSVL.

DNA of the CDR3: TGTGCCATCAGTGAGGGGACTGGCCAAGAGACCCAGTACTTC. Encoded protein: CAISEGTGQETQYF. V usage is TRBV10-3 and J usage is TRBJ2-5, with D possibly matching TRBD2 (6 bases). Germline lookup yields CDR1 ENHRY and CDR2 SYGVKD. Trimming took off 2 bases at V and 1 base at J, with 8 bases between the two ends. The CDR3 is 14 residues long.

V is TRBV28 and J is TRBJ1-3; D unclear. The CDR3 loop spans 14 amino acids. Trimming took 4 bases from V and 4 from J, leaving 11 bases between them. CDR1 and CDR2 from the germline V gene are MDHEN and SYDVKM. The CDR3 nucleotides are TGTGCCAGCAGTTCACCGTCGGCCGGAAACACCATATATTTT. The encoded protein is CASSSPSAGNTIYF.

The chain is built from TRBV9 and TRBJ2-3; D is unclear. The CDR3 contains 13 residues. Germline V gene lookup returns CDR1 SGDLS and CDR2 YYNGEE. Trimming removed 6 bases from V and 1 base from J, with 9 bases in between. CDR3 amino acids: CASTKQGTDTQYF. The CDR3, as DNA: TGTGCCAGCACCAAGCAGGGCACAGATACGCAGTATTTT.

The chain carries TRBV19 and TRBJ2-1; no clear D gene. The CDR3 is 13 residues long. The germline V and J ends were trimmed by 3 bases and 9 bases, with 12 bases remaining between them. Germline CDR1 LNHDA, CDR2 SQIVND (reference sequence). CDR3 in amino acids: CASSIPPVSEQFF. In DNA form, the CDR3 reads TGTGCCAGTAGTATCCCTCCCGTCAGTGAGCAGTTCTTC.

This clone was observed a single time. The CDR3: CASSEGPGPYEQYF. The CDR3 nucleotides read TGCGCCAGCAGTGAAGGTCCAGGGCCTTACGAGCAGTACTTC. The chain joins TRBV10-1 to TRBJ2-7; tentatively, D is TRBD1 (5 bases). The V end lost 3 bases, the J end lost 4 bases, and 13 bases lay between the germline ends. CDR3 size: 14 residues. Germline V gene lookup returns CDR1 WNHNN and CDR2 SYGVQD (reference sequence).

The chain joins TRBV7-9 to TRBJ2-7; D not resolved. CDR1 and CDR2 from the germline V gene are SEHNR and FQNEAQ (reference sequence). V was trimmed by 1 base and J by 5 bases, leaving 9 bases between them. The CDR3 loop spans 13 amino acids. CDR3 in amino acids: CASSLGSFDEQYF. DNA for the CDR3: TGTGCCAGCAGCTTAGGGTCATTCGACGAGCAGTACTTC.

Written as DNA, the CDR3 is TGTGCCAGCAGCTGGGGGGTGACTGAAGCTTTCTTT. Translated, it gives CASSWGVTEAFF. The V gene is TRBV5-4, the J gene TRBJ1-1, with D possibly being TRBD1 (5 bases). Per the germline V gene, CDR1 is SGHNT and CDR2 is YYREEE (reference sequence). Trimming cost V 3 bases and J 5 bases, with 8 bases left between them. The length of the CDR3 is 12 residues.